Listed here are 3 T cell receptor beta chains from one sample, sequenced in a study of control samples from healthy donors and cancer patients (dated by TCRdb to 2018 to 2020). The library relied on the immunoSEQ multiplex PCR assay. The source is immuneACCESS, and TCRdb retained only in-frame sequences with V and J called. Part of the clones is not carried over; for the studies checked, unresolved V genes explain less than half of this, and the remainder is unexplained. The sample table holds 150,000 to 200,000 clones, of which 94% were seen once. More than 1.1% of the sample belongs to the ten largest clones. Sequenced input: blood. Receptor source: a woman aged 18 to 35 in good health.

The chain combines TRBV19 with TRBJ2-2; the D gene is possibly TRBD1 (6 bases). Trimming pared 6 bases from V and 4 bases from J, leaving 12 bases between. From germline, CDR1 is LNHDA and CDR2 SQIVND (reference sequence). The CDR3 extends over 14 amino acids. The CDR3 reads CASSRGGATGELFF. In DNA form, the CDR3 reads TGTGCCAGTAGCAGGGGTGGGGCCACCGGGGAGCTGTTTTTT.

The rearrangement joins TRBV28 to TRBJ2-7, with D unclear. Per the germline V gene, CDR1 is MDHEN and CDR2 is SYDVKM. Trimming shortened V by 5 bases and J by 1 base, and 6 bases separated the two germline ends. The CDR3 contains 12 residues. The CDR3 spells CASSLGSYEQYF. The CDR3 nucleotides read TGTGCCAGCAGTCTCGGATCCTACGAGCAGTACTTC.

The chain carries TRBV18 and TRBJ1-1, with 8 bases identical to TRBD1. The V gene's germline CDR1 is KGHSH and CDR2 LQKENI. CDR3 length: 16 residues. With 5 bases clipped from V and 0 bases from J, the junction kept 8 bases outside the gene matches. The CDR3 region has the DNA TGTGCCAGCTCATCGCAGGGGGCCCCTATGAACACTGAAGCTTTCTTT. This gives the protein CASSSQGAPMNTEAFF.